This is a list of T cell receptor beta chains from one sample in a study of human T cells and chemical hapten exposure. TCRdb independently ran MiXCR on the RACE reads; one entry per CDR3 protein. The table shows over 85,000 distinct CDR3 sequences, with approximately 11% occurring only once. The sample in question was whole blood, obtained in connection with sensitization to the hapten diphenylcyclopropenone (DPC). These receptors all stem from a woman in her sixties or seventies with alopecia areata. Some clones in this sample may be carry-over from other donors' samples. The CDR3 runs from the conserved cysteine through the conserved F or W. Some rows have no size entry. The others give once, few or many, or a class for an expanded clone.

V: TRBV5-5; size: many; J: TRBJ2-2; CDR3: CASSPKGDWLTGELFF
V: TRBV11-2; size: many; J: TRBJ1-1; CDR3: CASSLRGRGFSGTEAFF
V: TRBV4-2; size: few; J: TRBJ2-7; CDR3: CASSTGTGVYEQYF
V: TRBV19; size: many; J: TRBJ1-5; CDR3: CASSIRTGDDQPQHF
V: TRBV9; size: few; J: TRBJ2-7; CDR3: CASSGRYDTGVYEQYF
V: TRBV5-1; size: many; J: TRBJ2-5; CDR3: CASSSGLAGQETQYF
V: TRBV10-3; size: NA; J: TRBJ2-7; CDR3: CAISEGGQQYF
V: TRBV5-1; size: NA; J: TRBJ2-7; CDR3: CASSPTFDSYKQYF
V: TRBV11-3; size: NA; J: TRBJ2-7; CDR3: CASSRGLAYEQYF
V: TRBV7-3; size: NA; J: TRBJ2-2; CDR3: CASSQQRVRGTGELFF
V: TRBV5-1; size: many; J: TRBJ2-7; CDR3: CASSGQDSYEQYF
V: TRBV19; size: few; J: TRBJ2-5; CDR3: CASSNKRQGPQETQYF
V: TRBV9; size: many; J: TRBJ2-1; CDR3: CASSAREPSYNEQFF
V: TRBV4-1; size: NA; J: TRBJ2-1; CDR3: CASSQAWGALSSYNEQFF
V: TRBV25-1; size: few; J: TRBJ1-3; CDR3: CASSVGGSGNTIYF
V: TRBV7-9; size: NA; J: TRBJ2-3; CDR3: CASSTSGVTDTQYF
V: TRBV10-3; size: NA; J: TRBJ2-5; CDR3: CAISTGTGVTETQYF
V: TRBV5-4; size: NA; J: TRBJ2-2; CDR3: CASSLVLGTPTGELFF
V: TRBV7-2; size: many; J: TRBJ1-6; CDR3: CASSLGGSSYNSPLHF
V: TRBV3-1; size: NA; J: TRBJ1-2; CDR3: CASSQGTLASYGYTF
V: TRBV30; size: NA; J: TRBJ2-5; CDR3: CAWKGDTETQYF
V: TRBV19; size: many; J: TRBJ1-5; CDR3: CASQMGAGRVVRPQHF
V: TRBV7-2; size: few; J: TRBJ2-1; CDR3: CASSFTSGGGYNEQFF
V: TRBV5-1; size: few; J: TRBJ2-1; CDR3: CASSSGQGILNEQFF
V: TRBV29-1; size: many; J: TRBJ1-4; CDR3: CSGGQHLNEKLFF
V: TRBV3-1; size: many; J: TRBJ1-1; CDR3: CASSQGGVTPVLNTEAFF
V: TRBV5-1; size: NA; J: TRBJ2-7; CDR3: CASSSGRDEQYF
V: TRBV7-9; size: many; J: TRBJ2-5; CDR3: CASSLRRRVIGETQYF
V: TRBV12-5; size: NA; J: TRBJ2-2; CDR3: CASVQDRGNTGELFF
V: TRBV7-9; size: NA; J: TRBJ2-5; CDR3: CASRRDRGSQYF
V: TRBV7-3; size: few; J: TRBJ2-5; CDR3: CASSLENQETQYF
V: TRBV7-6; size: many; J: TRBJ2-1; CDR3: CASSLEPASGGALNEQFF
V: TRBV7-9; size: many; J: TRBJ1-1; CDR3: CASSPQTGSTEAFF
V: TRBV5-1; size: many; J: TRBJ1-4; CDR3: CASSSGTGALKLFF
V: TRBV5-1; size: NA; J: TRBJ2-1; CDR3: CASSLAEPYNEQFF
V: TRBV14; size: many; J: TRBJ1-2; CDR3: CASSQTTLNYGYTF
V: TRBV6-1; size: NA; J: TRBJ1-1; CDR3: CASWGYTEAFF
V: TRBV18; size: many; J: TRBJ1-5; CDR3: CASSPLTGSDQPQHF
V: TRBV7-9; size: many; J: TRBJ1-1; CDR3: CASSSPPVPEAFF
V: TRBV5-4; size: many; J: TRBJ2-1; CDR3: CASSLLQGSHEQFF
V: TRBV4-1; size: many; J: TRBJ1-5; CDR3: CASSQDSAYSNQPQHF
V: TRBV6-5; size: many; J: TRBJ2-2; CDR3: CATSRGGRPTGELFF
V: TRBV10-2; size: few; J: TRBJ1-1; CDR3: CASSEFLTGGTEAFF
V: TRBV3-1; size: many; J: TRBJ2-7; CDR3: CASSPTGGVYEQYF
V: TRBV6-6; size: NA; J: TRBJ2-1; CDR3: CASSYQAGGENEQFF
V: TRBV7-2; size: many; J: TRBJ2-7; CDR3: CASSSNREPPYEQYF
V: TRBV19; size: few; J: TRBJ1-3; CDR3: CASSDASGTGNTIYF
V: TRBV19; size: many; J: TRBJ2-7; CDR3: CASSINGRAYEQYF
V: TRBV18; size: NA; J: TRBJ1-2; CDR3: CASSPGVPGYGYTF
V: TRBV29-1; size: few; J: TRBJ1-4; CDR3: CSVGDEKLFF
V: TRBV29-1; size: many; J: TRBJ1-2; CDR3: CSVDPGPGTGGYTF
V: TRBV7-9; size: NA; J: TRBJ2-5; CDR3: CASSNPSTLQGLIETQYF
V: TRBV10-3; size: many; J: TRBJ2-1; CDR3: CAITSGTSGPSSYNEQFF
V: TRBV7-2; size: many; J: TRBJ2-3; CDR3: CASSLEYRNTQYF
V: TRBV4-1; size: NA; J: TRBJ1-1; CDR3: CASSQDRRNEAFF